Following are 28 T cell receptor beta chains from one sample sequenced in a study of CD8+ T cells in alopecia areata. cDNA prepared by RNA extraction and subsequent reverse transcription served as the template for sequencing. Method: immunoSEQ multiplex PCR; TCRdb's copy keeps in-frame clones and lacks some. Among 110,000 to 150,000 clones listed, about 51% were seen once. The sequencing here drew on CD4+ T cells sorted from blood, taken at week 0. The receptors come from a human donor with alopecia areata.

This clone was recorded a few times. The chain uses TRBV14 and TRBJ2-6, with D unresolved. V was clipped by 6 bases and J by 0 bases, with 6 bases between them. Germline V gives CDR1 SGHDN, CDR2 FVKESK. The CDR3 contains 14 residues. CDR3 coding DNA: TGTGCCAGCAGAAGGAGCTCTGGGGCCAACGTCCTGACTTTC. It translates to CASRRSSGANVLTF.

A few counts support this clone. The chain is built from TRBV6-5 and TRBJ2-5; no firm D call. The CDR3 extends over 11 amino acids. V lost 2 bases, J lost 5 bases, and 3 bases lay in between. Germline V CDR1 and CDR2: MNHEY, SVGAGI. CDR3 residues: CASSYRETQYF. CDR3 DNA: TGTGCCAGCAGTTACCGGGAGACCCAGTACTTC.

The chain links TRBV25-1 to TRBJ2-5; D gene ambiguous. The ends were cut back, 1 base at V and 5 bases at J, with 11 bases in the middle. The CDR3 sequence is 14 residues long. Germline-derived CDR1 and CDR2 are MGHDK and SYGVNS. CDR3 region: CASSESETGETQYF. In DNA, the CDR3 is TGTGCCAGCAGTGAATCCGAGACTGGGGAGACCCAGTACTTC.

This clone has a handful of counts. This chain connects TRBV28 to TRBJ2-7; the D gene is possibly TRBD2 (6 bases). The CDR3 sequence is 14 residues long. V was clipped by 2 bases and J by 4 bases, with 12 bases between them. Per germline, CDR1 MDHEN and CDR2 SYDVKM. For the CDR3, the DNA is TGTGCCAGCAGTTTAGGGGCAGGGAGGTACGAGCAGTACTTC. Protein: CASSLGAGRYEQYF.

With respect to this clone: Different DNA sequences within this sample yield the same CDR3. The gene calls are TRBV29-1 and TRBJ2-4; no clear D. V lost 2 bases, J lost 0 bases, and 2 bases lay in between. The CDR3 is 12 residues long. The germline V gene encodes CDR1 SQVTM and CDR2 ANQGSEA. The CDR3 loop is CSVELAKNIQYF. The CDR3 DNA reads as TGCAGCGTTGAACTAGCCAAAAACATTCAGTACTTC.

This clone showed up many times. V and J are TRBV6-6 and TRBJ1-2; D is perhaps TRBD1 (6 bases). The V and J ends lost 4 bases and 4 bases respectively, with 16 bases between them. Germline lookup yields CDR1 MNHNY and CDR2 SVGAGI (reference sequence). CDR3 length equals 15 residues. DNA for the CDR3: TGTGCCAGCAGTTCTCAGGGGACCCCCGGCTATGGCTACACCTTC. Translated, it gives CASSSQGTPGYGYTF.

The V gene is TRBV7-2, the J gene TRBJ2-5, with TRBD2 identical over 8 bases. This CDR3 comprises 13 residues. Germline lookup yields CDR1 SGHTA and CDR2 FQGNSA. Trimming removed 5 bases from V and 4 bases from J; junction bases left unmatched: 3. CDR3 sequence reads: CASSPGGPETQYF. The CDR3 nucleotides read TGTGCCAGCAGCCCGGGAGGGCCAGAGACCCAGTACTTC.

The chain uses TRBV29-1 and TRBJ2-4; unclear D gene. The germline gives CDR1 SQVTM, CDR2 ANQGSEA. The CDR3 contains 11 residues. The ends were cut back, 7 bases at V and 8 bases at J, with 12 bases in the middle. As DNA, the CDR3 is TGCAGCGCCCTGCGAGGATACATTCAGTACTTC. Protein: CSALRGYIQYF.

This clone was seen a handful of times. The CDR3 coding sequence is TGCAGCGTGTTGAAATTACGGGGGGAGGGCACAGATACGCAGTATTTT. It encodes CSVLKLRGEGTDTQYF. The chain joins TRBV29-1 to TRBJ2-3; 7 bases fit TRBD2. Unmatched junction bases numbered 13, after V lost 6 bases and J lost 1 base. CDR1 SQVTM and CDR2 ANQGSEA come from the germline V gene. The CDR3 consists of 16 residues.

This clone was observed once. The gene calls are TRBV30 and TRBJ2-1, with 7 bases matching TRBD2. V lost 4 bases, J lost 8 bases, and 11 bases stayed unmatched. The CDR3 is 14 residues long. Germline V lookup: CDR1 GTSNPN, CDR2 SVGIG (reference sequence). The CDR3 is CAWIPSGPLDEQFF. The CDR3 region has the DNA TGTGCCTGGATCCCTAGCGGCCCCCTTGATGAGCAGTTCTTC. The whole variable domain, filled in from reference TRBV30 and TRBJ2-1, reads SQTIHQWPATLVQPVGSPLSLECTVEGTSNPNLYWYRQAAGRGLQLLFYSVGIGQISSEVPQNLSASRPQDRQFILSSKKLLLSDSGFYLCAWIPSGPLDEQFFGPGTRLTVL.

The CDR3: CASSVTGARSNEQFF. The CDR3 region has the DNA TGTGCCAGCAGCGTTACCGGGGCTAGGTCCAATGAGCAGTTCTTC. The gene calls are TRBV7-3 and TRBJ2-1; TRBD1 or TRBD2 may be the D gene (5 bases each). The CDR3 has 15 amino acids. Trimming cost V 5 bases and J 6 bases, with 17 bases left between them. Germline V gives CDR1 SGHTA, CDR2 FQGTGA.

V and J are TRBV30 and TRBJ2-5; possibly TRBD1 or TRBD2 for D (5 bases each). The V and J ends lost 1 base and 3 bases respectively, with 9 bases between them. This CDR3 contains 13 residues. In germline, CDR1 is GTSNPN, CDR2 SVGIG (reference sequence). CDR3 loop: CAWSAVGEETQYF. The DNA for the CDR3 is TGTGCCTGGAGTGCGGTGGGGGAAGAGACCCAGTACTTC.

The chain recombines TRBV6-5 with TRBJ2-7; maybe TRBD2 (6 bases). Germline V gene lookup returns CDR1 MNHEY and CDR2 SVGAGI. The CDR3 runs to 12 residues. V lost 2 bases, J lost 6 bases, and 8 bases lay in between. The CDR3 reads CASSYGGSEQYF. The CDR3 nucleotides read TGTGCCAGCAGTTACGGGGGGAGCGAGCAGTACTTC.

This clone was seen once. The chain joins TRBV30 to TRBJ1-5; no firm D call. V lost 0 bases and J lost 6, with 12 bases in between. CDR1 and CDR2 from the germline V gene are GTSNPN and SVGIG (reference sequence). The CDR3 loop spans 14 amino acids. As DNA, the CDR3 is TGTGCCTGGAGTGTAACGACGGTAGGTCAGCCCCAGCATTTT. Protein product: CAWSVTTVGQPQHF.

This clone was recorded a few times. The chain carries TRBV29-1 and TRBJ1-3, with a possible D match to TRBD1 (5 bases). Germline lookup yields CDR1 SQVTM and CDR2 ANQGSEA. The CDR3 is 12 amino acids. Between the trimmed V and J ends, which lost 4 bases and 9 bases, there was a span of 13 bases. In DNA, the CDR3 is TGCAGCGTTGTGGCAGGGAGGACCACCATATATTTT. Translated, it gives CSVVAGRTTIYF.

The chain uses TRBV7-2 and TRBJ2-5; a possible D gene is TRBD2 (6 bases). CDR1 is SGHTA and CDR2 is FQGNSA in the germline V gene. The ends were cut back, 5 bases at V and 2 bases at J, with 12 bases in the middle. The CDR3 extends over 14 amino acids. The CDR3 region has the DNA TGTGCCAGCAGCCCAACGGGAGCGCAAGAGACCCAGTACTTC. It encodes CASSPTGAQETQYF.

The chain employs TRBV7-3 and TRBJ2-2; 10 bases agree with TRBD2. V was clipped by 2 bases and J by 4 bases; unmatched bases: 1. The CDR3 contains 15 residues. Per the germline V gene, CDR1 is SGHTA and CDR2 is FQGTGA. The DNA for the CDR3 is TGTGCCAGCAGCTTAGGACTAGCGGCCACCGGGGAGCTGTTTTTT. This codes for CASSLGLAATGELFF.

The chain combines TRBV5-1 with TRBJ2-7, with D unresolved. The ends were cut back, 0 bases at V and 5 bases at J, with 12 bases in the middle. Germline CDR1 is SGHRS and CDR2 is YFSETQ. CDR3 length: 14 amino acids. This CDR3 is CASSLGPLNHEQYF. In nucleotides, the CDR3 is TGCGCCAGCAGCTTGGGACCACTAAACCACGAGCAGTACTTC.

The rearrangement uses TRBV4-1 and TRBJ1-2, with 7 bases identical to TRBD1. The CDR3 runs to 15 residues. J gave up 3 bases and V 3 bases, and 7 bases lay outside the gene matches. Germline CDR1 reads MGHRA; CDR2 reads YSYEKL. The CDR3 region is CASSQTGFGDYGYTF. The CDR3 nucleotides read TGCGCCAGCAGCCAGACAGGGTTCGGTGACTATGGCTACACCTTC.

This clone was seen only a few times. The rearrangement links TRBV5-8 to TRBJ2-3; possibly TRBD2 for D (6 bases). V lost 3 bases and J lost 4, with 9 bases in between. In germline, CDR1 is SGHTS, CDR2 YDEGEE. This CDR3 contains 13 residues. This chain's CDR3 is CASSWRAADTQYF. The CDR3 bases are TGTGCCAGCAGCTGGAGGGCGGCAGATACGCAGTATTTT.

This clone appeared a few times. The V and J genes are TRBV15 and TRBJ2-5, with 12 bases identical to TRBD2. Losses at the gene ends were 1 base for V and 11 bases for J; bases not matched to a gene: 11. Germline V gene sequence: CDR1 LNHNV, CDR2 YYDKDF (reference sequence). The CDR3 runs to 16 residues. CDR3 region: CATSRGDARLAGEQYF. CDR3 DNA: TGTGCCACCAGCAGAGGGGACGCGAGACTAGCGGGGGAGCAGTACTTC.

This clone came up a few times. CDR3 sequence: CASSLVLDSANTGELFF. The CDR3 DNA reads TGTGCCAGCAGCTTGGTACTCGACAGCGCGAACACCGGGGAGCTGTTTTTT. The chain is built from TRBV5-6 and TRBJ2-2, with a tentative D call TRBD1 (5 bases). Germline CDR1 is SGHDT and CDR2 is YYEEEE. V dropped 0 bases and J dropped 0 bases, with 12 bases sitting between them. This CDR3 comprises 17 residues. Based on the CDR3 plus reference TRBV5-6 and TRBJ2-2, the full variable domain is DAGVTQSPTHLIKTRGQQVTLRCSPKSGHDTVSWYQQALGQGPQFIFQYYEEEERQRGNFPDRFSGHQFPNYSSELNVNALLLGDSALYLCASSLVLDSANTGELFFGEGSRLTVL.

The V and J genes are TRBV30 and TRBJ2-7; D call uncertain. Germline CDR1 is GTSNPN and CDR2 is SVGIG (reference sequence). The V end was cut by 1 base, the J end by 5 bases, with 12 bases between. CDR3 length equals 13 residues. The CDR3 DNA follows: TGTGCCTGGAGTGCTCTAACTCCCGACGAGCAGTACTTC. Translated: CAWSALTPDEQYF.

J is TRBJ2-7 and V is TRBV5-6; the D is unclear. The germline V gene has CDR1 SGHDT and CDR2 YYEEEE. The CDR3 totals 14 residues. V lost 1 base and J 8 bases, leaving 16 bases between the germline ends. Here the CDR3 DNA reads TGTGCCAGCAGCTTGTACAGCCCCCTCGCCCAGCAGTACTTC. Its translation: CASSLYSPLAQQYF.

The CDR3 DNA reads TGTGCCAGCAGCTCTTTCTACGAGCAGTACTTC. Amino acids: CASSSFYEQYF. The chain employs TRBV13 and TRBJ2-7; D remains ambiguous. V was pared by 4 bases and J by 3 bases, with 4 bases between. The CDR3 has 11 amino acids. CDR1 and CDR2 from the germline V gene are PRHDT and FYEKMQ (reference sequence).

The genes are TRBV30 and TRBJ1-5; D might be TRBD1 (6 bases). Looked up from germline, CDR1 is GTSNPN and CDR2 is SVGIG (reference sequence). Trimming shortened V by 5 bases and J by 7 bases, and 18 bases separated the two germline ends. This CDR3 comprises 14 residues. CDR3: CAWAGQISGQPQHF. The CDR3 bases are TGTGCCTGGGCTGGACAGATTTCGGGACAGCCCCAGCATTTT.

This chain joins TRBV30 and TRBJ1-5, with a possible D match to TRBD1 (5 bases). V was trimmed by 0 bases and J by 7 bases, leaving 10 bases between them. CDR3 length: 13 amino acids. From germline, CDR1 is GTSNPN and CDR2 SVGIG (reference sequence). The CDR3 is CAWSVGGVQPQHF. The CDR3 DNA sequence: TGTGCCTGGAGTGTTGGAGGGGTACAGCCCCAGCATTTT.

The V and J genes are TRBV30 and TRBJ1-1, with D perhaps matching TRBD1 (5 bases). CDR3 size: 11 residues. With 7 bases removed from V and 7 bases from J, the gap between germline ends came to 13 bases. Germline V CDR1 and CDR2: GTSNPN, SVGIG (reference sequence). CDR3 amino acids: CAFFPGGEAFF. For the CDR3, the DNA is TGTGCCTTCTTCCCCGGGGGTGAAGCTTTCTTT.